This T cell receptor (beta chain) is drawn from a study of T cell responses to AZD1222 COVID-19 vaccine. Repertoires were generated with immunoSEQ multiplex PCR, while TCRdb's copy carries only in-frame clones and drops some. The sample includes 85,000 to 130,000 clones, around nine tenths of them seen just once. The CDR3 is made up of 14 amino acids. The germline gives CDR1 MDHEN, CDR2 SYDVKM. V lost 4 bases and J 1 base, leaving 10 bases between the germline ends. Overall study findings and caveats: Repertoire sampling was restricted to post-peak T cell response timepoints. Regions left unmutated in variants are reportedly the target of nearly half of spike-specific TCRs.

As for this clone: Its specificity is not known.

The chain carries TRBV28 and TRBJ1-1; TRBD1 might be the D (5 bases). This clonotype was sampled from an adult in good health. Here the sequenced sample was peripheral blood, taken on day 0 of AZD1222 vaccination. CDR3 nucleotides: TGTGCCAGCAGTTATGCGGGGGGGAACACTGAAGCTTTCTTT. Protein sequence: CASSYAGGNTEAFF.